The present T cell receptor beta chain was sequenced within a study of vaccination and CD4 T cells after COVID-19. Study-wide results and caveats: Convalescent patients' vaccine-specific clones were spike mono-reactive in 304 of 307 cases.

The Oncomine TCR Beta short-read assay sequenced DNA from cultured CD4+ T cells. CD4+ T cells were cultured, and genomic DNA was extracted from them. Using its own MiXCR run on the PCR reads, TCRdb lists one record per CDR3 protein. Here the sample spans 15,000 to 20,000 distinct CDR3 sequences, 58% being singletons. Concerning this clonotype: Its antigen is unknown.

CDR1 and CDR2 (germline): LNHDA, SQIVND (reference sequence). With 3 bases clipped from V and 0 bases from J, the junction kept 4 bases outside the gene matches. The length of the CDR3 is 15 residues. Noted treatment: approximately 9-day PBMC culture with coronavirus spike peptide pools or control peptides (ViraFEST assay). Antigen-specific T cell expansion with peptide pools preceded TCR sequencing in the ViraFEST approach. On day 3 and again on day 7, fresh IL-2 medium was used to replace half the medium. Sequencing was performed on CD4+ T cells from blood, cultured in vitro, taken after SARS-CoV-2 vaccination. The clonotype originates from a human donor who had recovered from COVID-19. This chain links TRBV19 with TRBJ1-1; 7 nucleotides line up with TRBD1. The CDR3 reads CASSISTGVNTEAFF. The CDR3 DNA sequence: TGTGCCAGTAGTATTTCCACAGGGGTGAACACTGAAGCTTTCTTT.